These T cell receptor beta chains were read from a single sample in a study of OX40 agonist ivuxolimab in advanced cancers. Clones were read by immunoSEQ multiplex PCR, and TCRdb kept only the in-frame ones, dropping some. This table has 34,000 or so clones, more than 80% appearing once. The starting material was CD4+ or CD8+ T cells sorted from blood, obtained in a trial of the OX40 agonist ivuxolimab. The receptors originated from an adult with an advanced solid tumor such as melanoma, head and neck, liver or kidney cancer. Each CDR3 is given without its conserved first and last residue. The order of the fields is V gene, CDR3 protein.

V: TRBV5-1; CDR3: ASSLGYGGLAEETQY
V: TRBV13; CDR3: ASSFWRTVNTEAF
V: TRBV30; CDR3: AWSTITDTQY
V: TRBV2; CDR3: ASSGVGDYEQY
V: TRBV2; CDR3: ASSEIGPNTGELF
V: TRBV28; CDR3: ASSSPGQGGGSNQPQH
V: TRBV5-4; CDR3: ASSLVGNEQY
V: TRBV4-2; CDR3: ASRETGGDEQY
V: TRBV7-2; CDR3: ASSSALAEPPPRYNEQF
V: TRBV28; CDR3: ASTHLAGGGNEQF
V: TRBV28; CDR3: ASRGDRVSNQPQH
V: TRBV19; CDR3: ASRDSGVDNEQF
V: TRBV7-2; CDR3: ASSRLVGGTGELF
V: TRBV18; CDR3: ASSPADSSNQPQH
V: TRBV6-6; CDR3: ASVPSSGAYNEQF
V: TRBV11-2; CDR3: ASSLGGVPYEQY
V: TRBV7-9; CDR3: ASSSQGGTEAF
V: TRBV7-7; CDR3: ASSPATTDTQY
V: TRBV11-2; CDR3: ASSIWVTGTSSYEQY
V: TRBV10-2; CDR3: ASSLGVAGGTDTQY
V: TRBV11-1; CDR3: ASSLLPAEQY
V: TRBV28; CDR3: ASTAGGLGEVKNIQY
V: TRBV2; CDR3: ASRGTETTGELF
V: TRBV6-6; CDR3: ASSTRFQETQY
V: TRBV2; CDR3: ASRVFRTEAF
V: TRBV5-4; CDR3: ASSEGRANEQY
V: TRBV27; CDR3: ASSYWAGQGFFNEQF
V: TRBV28; CDR3: ASSNTGGRYQPQH
V: TRBV6-6; CDR3: ASSLRGHQPQH
V: TRBV7-9; CDR3: ASSSMDGKNIQY
V: TRBV11-2; CDR3: ASSAGAGGNEQF
V: TRBV7-9; CDR3: ASSLLGTDYNEQF
V: TRBV6-5; CDR3: ASSYDRGEQPQH
V: TRBV9; CDR3: ASGVAGDSGHIQY
V: TRBV9; CDR3: ASSSTGASYEQY
V: TRBV21-1; CDR3: ASSNTWGGDTGELF
V: TRBV19; CDR3: ASSIGNLRIGLAGVRGELF
V: TRBV9; CDR3: ASSTTSGRANGELF
V: TRBV30; CDR3: ARDSYYGYT
V: TRBV19; CDR3: ASSIGASEETQY
V: TRBV19; CDR3: ASSVQGYNEQF
V: TRBV4-1; CDR3: ASSQDISTDTQY
V: TRBV9; CDR3: ASSVAGTQSSYEQY
V: TRBV28; CDR3: ASRPTSGNTIY
V: TRBV4-3; CDR3: ASSQDPAGMRQPQH
V: TRBV9; CDR3: ASGRGSIGSYGYT
V: TRBV11-2; CDR3: ASSLGTGNEKLF
V: TRBV7-5; CDR3: ASSPDFEQY
V: TRBV6-5; CDR3: ASSYGSAQETQY
V: TRBV15; CDR3: ATSKGQNYGYT
V: TRBV5-1; CDR3: ATSGQGMNTEAF
V: TRBV19; CDR3: ASSIFAGNTGELF
V: TRBV6-5; CDR3: ASSRTGVGTDTQY
V: TRBV28; CDR3: ASSFTTGTVDGYT
V: TRBV6-6; CDR3: ASSYPSRPQH